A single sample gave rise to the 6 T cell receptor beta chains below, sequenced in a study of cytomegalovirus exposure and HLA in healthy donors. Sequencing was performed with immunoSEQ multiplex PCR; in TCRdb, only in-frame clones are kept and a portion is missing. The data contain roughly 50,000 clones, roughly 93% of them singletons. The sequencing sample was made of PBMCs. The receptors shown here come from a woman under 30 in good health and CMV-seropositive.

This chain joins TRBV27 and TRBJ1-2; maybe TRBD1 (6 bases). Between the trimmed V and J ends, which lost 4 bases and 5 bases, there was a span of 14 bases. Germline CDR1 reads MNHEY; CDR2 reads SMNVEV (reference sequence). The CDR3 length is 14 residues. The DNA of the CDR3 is TGTGCCAGCAGTTGGACGCGGGGGCAATATGGCTACACCTTC. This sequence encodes CASSWTRGQYGYTF.

The CDR3 loop is CASSSSSNQPQHF. DNA of the CDR3: TGTGCCAGCAGTTCTAGTAGCAATCAGCCCCAGCATTTT. The rearrangement uses TRBV27 and TRBJ1-5; D is uncertain. This CDR3 spans 13 amino acids. Per the germline V gene, CDR1 is MNHEY and CDR2 is SMNVEV (reference sequence). Trimming shortened V by 4 bases and J by 0 bases, and 4 bases separated the two germline ends.

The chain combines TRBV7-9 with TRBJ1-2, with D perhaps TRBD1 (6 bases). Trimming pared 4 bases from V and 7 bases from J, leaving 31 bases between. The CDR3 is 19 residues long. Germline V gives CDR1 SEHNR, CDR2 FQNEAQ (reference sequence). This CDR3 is CASSSTAAGSDSRGGGYTF. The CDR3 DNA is TGTGCCAGCAGCTCAACTGCCGCGGGTTCGGACAGCCGAGGGGGTGGCTACACCTTC.

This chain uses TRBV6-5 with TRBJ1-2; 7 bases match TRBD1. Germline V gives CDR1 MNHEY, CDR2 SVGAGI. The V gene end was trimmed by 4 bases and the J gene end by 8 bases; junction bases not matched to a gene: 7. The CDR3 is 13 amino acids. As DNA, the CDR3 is TGTGCCAGCAGTTCAGACAGGGTCAGCGGCTACACCTTC. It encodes CASSSDRVSGYTF.

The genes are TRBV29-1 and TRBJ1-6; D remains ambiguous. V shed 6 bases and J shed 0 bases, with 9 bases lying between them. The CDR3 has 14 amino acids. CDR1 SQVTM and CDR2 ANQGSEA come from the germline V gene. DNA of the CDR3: TGCAGCGTAAAAGGGAGCTCCTATAATTCACCCCTCCACTTT. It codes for CSVKGSSYNSPLHF.

The CDR3 is CASSLGGSRTYEQYF. The DNA of the CDR3 is TGTGCCAGCAGCTTGGGGGGCTCGCGTACCTACGAGCAGTACTTC. The chain has TRBV5-6 and TRBJ2-7; possibly TRBD1 for D (5 bases). The V end was cut by 0 bases, the J end by 2 bases, with 12 bases between. CDR1 is SGHDT and CDR2 is YYEEEE in the germline V gene. The CDR3 has 15 residues. The full variable domain, in which reference TRBV5-6 and TRBJ2-7 provide the parts outside the CDR3, is DAGVTQSPTHLIKTRGQQVTLRCSPKSGHDTVSWYQQALGQGPQFIFQYYEEEERQRGNFPDRFSGHQFPNYSSELNVNALLLGDSALYLCASSLGGSRTYEQYFGPGTRLTVT.